The 17 T cell receptor beta chains in this list originate from one sample, sequenced in a study of blood T cell repertoires in COVID-19. Method: immunoSEQ multiplex PCR; TCRdb's copy keeps in-frame clones and lacks some. The sample holds a few hundred thousand clones, roughly 88% seen once. The sequencing input was peripheral blood. The receptor set was obtained from a woman between 45 and 60 years old with active or convalescent COVID-19.

This chain joins TRBV19 and TRBJ1-5, with 7 nucleotides matching TRBD1. Germline CDR1 LNHDA, CDR2 SQIVND (reference sequence). V dropped 7 bases and J dropped 11; count of bases not matched to a gene: 14. This CDR3 spans 14 amino acids. CDR3 amino acids: CASNLQGSRMAQHF. CDR3 DNA: TGTGCCAGTAATCTACAGGGGTCCCGGATGGCCCAGCATTTT.

The CDR3: CASSQEGWDGGNSPLHF. CDR3 nucleotide sequence: TGTGCCAGCAGCCAAGAAGGGTGGGACGGGGGTAATTCACCCCTCCACTTT. This chain joins TRBV4-2 and TRBJ1-6, with D possibly being TRBD1 (5 bases). Germline V CDR1 and CDR2: LGHNA, YNFKEQ. This CDR3 is built from 17 residues. Trimming took off 0 bases at V and 6 bases at J, with 15 bases between the two ends.

V gene TRBV4-2 combines with J gene TRBJ1-1, with TRBD1 matching 7 bases. This CDR3 contains 18 residues. Per germline, CDR1 LGHNA and CDR2 YNFKEQ. V lost 0 bases, J lost 0 bases, and 10 bases stayed unmatched. CDR3 residues: CASSQDNLQGVMNTEAFF. The CDR3 bases are TGTGCCAGCAGCCAAGATAATCTCCAGGGGGTAATGAACACTGAAGCTTTCTTT.

This clone was seen a single time. This chain links TRBV11-2 with TRBJ2-7; 11 bases match TRBD1. Germline V gene lookup returns CDR1 SGHAT and CDR2 FQNNGV. Trimming took 6 bases from V and 13 from J; bases not matched to a gene: 5. This CDR3 contains 11 residues. The DNA for the CDR3 is TGTGCCAGCAGGGGACAGGGGGTTCGCTACTTC. This gives the protein CASRGQGVRYF.

The rearrangement links TRBV18 to TRBJ1-5; no clear D. CDR1 KGHSH and CDR2 LQKENI come from the germline V gene. Between the trimmed V and J ends, which lost 2 bases and 3 bases, there was a span of 5 bases. The CDR3 runs to 13 residues. CDR3 region: CASSPGTNQPQHF. The CDR3, as DNA: TGTGCCAGCTCACCAGGCACCAATCAGCCCCAGCATTTT.

Only one count was recorded for this clone. This chain connects TRBV5-1 to TRBJ2-7, with 7 bases matching TRBD2. Losses at the gene ends were 2 bases for V and 5 bases for J; bases not matched to a gene: 4. The germline CDR1 and CDR2 sequences are SGHRS and YFSETQ. This CDR3 is 13 amino acids long. The CDR3 DNA sequence: TGCGCCAGCAGCTTTGCGGGGGAGAACGAGCAGTACTTC. Its protein is CASSFAGENEQYF.

The V call is TRBV6-2 or TRBV6-3, the J call TRBJ1-4, with D unclear. Germline CDR1 MNHEY, CDR2 SVGEGT. The ends were cut back, 6 bases at V and 7 bases at J, with 24 bases in the middle. The CDR3 loop spans 17 amino acids. CDR3: CASSPLRVGPPREKLFF. The CDR3 bases are TGTGCCAGCAGCCCCTTGCGGGTTGGGCCTCCGCGTGAAAAACTGTTTTTT.

This clone was seen a single time. The CDR3 loop is CASSFAKAVMVGDTQYF. The CDR3 region has the DNA TGTGCCAGCAGCTTCGCCAAGGCGGTAATGGTAGGAGATACGCAGTATTTT. The J gene is TRBJ2-3, the V gene TRBV7-9; D is ambiguous. Germline values: CDR1 SEHNR, CDR2 FQNEAQ (reference sequence). Trimming cost V 3 bases and J 5 bases, with 21 bases left between them. The CDR3 sequence is 17 residues long.

This clone was found a few times. The chain is built from TRBV5-5 and TRBJ1-2; D perhaps matches TRBD1 (5 bases). Germline CDR1 SGHKS, CDR2 YYEKEE (reference sequence). CDR3 size: 12 residues. Trimming took 4 bases from V and 4 from J, leaving 8 bases between them. This CDR3 is CASSPDSYGYTF. CDR3 DNA: TGTGCCAGCAGCCCAGACAGCTATGGCTACACCTTC.

V gene TRBV9 combines with J gene TRBJ1-5; weak D call: TRBD1 (5 bases). CDR1 is SGDLS and CDR2 is YYNGEE in the germline V gene. Trimming left V 0 bases short and J 7 bases short, with 11 bases between. This CDR3 is built from 14 residues. This CDR3 is CASSVEGGAQPQHF. In DNA, the CDR3 is TGTGCCAGCAGCGTAGAGGGAGGGGCCCAGCCCCAGCATTTT.

V and J are TRBV19 and TRBJ1-1, with D perhaps TRBD1 (5 bases). Looked up from germline, CDR1 is LNHDA and CDR2 is SQIVND (reference sequence). The length of the CDR3 is 12 residues. Trimming removed 9 bases at V and 2 bases at J, with 10 bases between. In DNA, the CDR3 is TGTGCCAGCCAACAGGTTAACACTGAAGCTTTCTTT. Amino acids: CASQQVNTEAFF.

V usage is TRBV5-4 and J usage is TRBJ2-7, with D perhaps TRBD1 (6 bases). The CDR3 is 14 residues long. Trimming removed 4 bases at V and 2 bases at J, with 13 bases between. The V gene's germline CDR1 is SGHNT and CDR2 YYREEE (reference sequence). The CDR3 sequence is CASSPKGHTYEQYF. Written as DNA, the CDR3 is TGTGCCAGCAGCCCCAAGGGACACACCTACGAGCAGTACTTC.

V gene TRBV19 combines with J gene TRBJ1-2; no clear D. This CDR3 contains 11 residues. Germline V lookup: CDR1 LNHDA, CDR2 SQIVND (reference sequence). V was cut by 3 bases and J by 4 bases, with 3 bases left in between. CDR3 DNA sequence: TGTGCCAGTAGTATCGGCTATGGCTACACCTTC. Its translation: CASSIGYGYTF.

V gene TRBV5-4 combines with J gene TRBJ1-2, with TRBD1 matching 10 bases. Trimming removed 5 bases from V and 5 bases from J; junction bases left unmatched: 6. There are 14 residues in the CDR3. Germline lookup yields CDR1 SGHNT and CDR2 YYREEE (reference sequence). The CDR3: CASRGTGDNYGYTF. The CDR3 coding sequence is TGTGCCAGCAGGGGGACAGGGGATAATTATGGCTACACCTTC.

The rearrangement uses TRBV19 and TRBJ1-1; possible D gene TRBD1, 5 bases. The V gene lost 9 bases and the J gene lost 0 bases, with 14 bases spanning the gap. CDR3 length: 14 residues. CDR1 and CDR2 from the germline V gene are LNHDA and SQIVND (reference sequence). This CDR3 reads CASHHRIMNTEAFF. The CDR3 coding sequence is TGTGCCAGCCACCACAGGATTATGAACACTGAAGCTTTCTTT.

The chain employs TRBV7-3 and TRBJ2-2; TRBD1 matches at 8 bases. The CDR3 length is 17 residues. CDR1 is SGHTA, CDR2 FQGTGA, per germline. V trimming: 3 bases; J trimming: 7 bases; junction bases outside the gene matches: 13. The CDR3 DNA is TGTGCCAGCAGCTTTTCGCGACAGGGGTCTAGGGGCGGGGAGCTGTTTTTT. Encoded protein: CASSFSRQGSRGGELFF.

This chain connects TRBV6-2 or TRBV6-3 to TRBJ1-1, with D hard to call. The CDR3 runs to 15 residues. Germline CDR1 and CDR2: MNHEY and SVGEGT. V dropped 4 bases and J dropped 1 base, with 13 bases sitting between them. CDR3 in amino acids: CASSLLGQRNTEAFF. The CDR3 bases are TGTGCCAGCAGTTTATTGGGCCAACGGAACACTGAAGCTTTCTTT.